The T cell receptor beta chain under discussion was sequenced for a study of cytomegalovirus exposure and HLA in healthy donors. On the study more broadly: A prior analysis found about 110 million unique TCR beta sequences from 150 million to 200 million T cells.

In the case of this clone: Its specificity is unknown.

With 60 Vbeta and 13 Jbeta primers, the PCR was carried out. Measured with immunoSEQ multiplex PCR; TCRdb has only the in-frame clones, and not every one. This sample carries some 150,000 clones, around 82% of them seen once, and the ten largest clones take 9.5% to 12%. Notes on the study in general: The classifier was said to identify cytomegalovirus status with high specificity and sensitivity. The authors listed about 170 TCR beta chains as cytomegalovirus-associated.

The CDR3 is 16 amino acids. J was trimmed by 7 bases and V by 1 base; bases with no gene match: 11. In germline, CDR1 is SQVTM, CDR2 ANQGSEA. The sequenced sample consisted of PBMCs. The chain carries TRBV29-1 and TRBJ2-1, with TRBD2 identical over 9 bases. This receptor was taken from a man aged 45-65 years in good health and CMV-seropositive. The CDR3 loop reads CSVEGGYAGGTNEQFF. As DNA, the CDR3 is TGCAGCGTTGAAGGAGGGTACGCGGGGGGGACGAATGAGCAGTTCTTC.